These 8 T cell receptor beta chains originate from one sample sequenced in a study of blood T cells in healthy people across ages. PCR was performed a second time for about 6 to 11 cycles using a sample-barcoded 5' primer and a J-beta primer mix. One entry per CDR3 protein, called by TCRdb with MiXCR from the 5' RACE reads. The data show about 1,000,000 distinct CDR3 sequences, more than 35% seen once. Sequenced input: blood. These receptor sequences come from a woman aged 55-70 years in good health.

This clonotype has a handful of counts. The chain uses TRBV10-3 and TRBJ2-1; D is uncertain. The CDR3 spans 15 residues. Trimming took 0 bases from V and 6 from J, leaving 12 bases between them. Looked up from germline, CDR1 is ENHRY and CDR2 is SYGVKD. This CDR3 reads CAISESLNPRNEQFF. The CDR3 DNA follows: TGTGCCATCAGTGAGTCTCTGAACCCACGCAATGAGCAGTTCTTC.

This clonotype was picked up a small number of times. The DNA of the CDR3 is TGCGCCAGCAGTGCTTCCACAGGGCTGGAGACCCAGTACTTC. Translating gives CASSASTGLETQYF. The chain links TRBV10-1 to TRBJ2-5, with TRBD1 as a possible D gene (6 bases). This CDR3 is built from 14 residues. Trimming stripped 4 bases from V and 5 bases from J, with 14 bases between. Germline-derived CDR1 and CDR2 are WNHNN and SYGVQD (reference sequence).

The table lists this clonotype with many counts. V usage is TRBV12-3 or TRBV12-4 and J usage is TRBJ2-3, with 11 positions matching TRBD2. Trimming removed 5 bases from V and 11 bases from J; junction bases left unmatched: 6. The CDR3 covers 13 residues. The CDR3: CASSPLAGVMQYF. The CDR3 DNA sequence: TGTGCCAGCAGTCCACTAGCGGGAGTAATGCAGTATTTT.

The CDR3 here is CSASIGTKNTEAFF. The CDR3 DNA reads as TGCAGTGCTAGCATCGGGACAAAGAACACTGAAGCTTTCTTT. V is TRBV20-1 and J is TRBJ1-1, with D tentatively TRBD1 (6 bases). Germline V gene lookup returns CDR1 DFQATT and CDR2 SNEGSKA (reference sequence). This CDR3 comprises 14 residues. The V end lost 3 bases, the J end lost 1 base, and 12 bases lay between the germline ends.

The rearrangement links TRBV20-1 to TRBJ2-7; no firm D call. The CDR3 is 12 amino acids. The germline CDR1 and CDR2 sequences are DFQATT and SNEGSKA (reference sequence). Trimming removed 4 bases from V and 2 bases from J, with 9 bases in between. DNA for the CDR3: TGCAGTGCTACTGGTGGCGCCTACGAGCAGTACTTC. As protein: CSATGGAYEQYF.

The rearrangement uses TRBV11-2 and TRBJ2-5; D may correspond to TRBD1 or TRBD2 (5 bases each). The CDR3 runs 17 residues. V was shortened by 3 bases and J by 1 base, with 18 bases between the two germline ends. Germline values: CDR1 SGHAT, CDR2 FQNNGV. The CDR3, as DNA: TGTGCCAGCAGCTTGTTCCCAGGGCGTGGGAGCCAAGAGACCCAGTACTTC. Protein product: CASSLFPGRGSQETQYF.

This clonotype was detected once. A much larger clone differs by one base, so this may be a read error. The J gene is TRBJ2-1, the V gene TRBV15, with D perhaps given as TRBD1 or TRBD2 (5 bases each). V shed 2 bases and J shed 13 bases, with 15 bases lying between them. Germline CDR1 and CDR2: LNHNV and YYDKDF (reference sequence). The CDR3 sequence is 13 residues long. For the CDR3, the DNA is TGTGCCACCAGCAGACAGGGTGGGGAGACCCAGTTCTTC. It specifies CATSRQGGETQFF.

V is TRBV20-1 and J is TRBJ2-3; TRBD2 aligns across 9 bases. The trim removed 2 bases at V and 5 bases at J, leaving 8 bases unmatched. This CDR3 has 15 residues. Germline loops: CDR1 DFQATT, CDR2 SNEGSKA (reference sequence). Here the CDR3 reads CSARKLAGPLDTQYF. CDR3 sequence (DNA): TGCAGTGCTAGAAAGCTAGCGGGGCCCCTAGATACGCAGTATTTT.